These T cell receptor beta chains were read from a single sample in a study of shared clonotypes between healthy human individuals. This table comes from immunoSEQ multiplex PCR, and its TCRdb copy is limited to in-frame clones, with some not included. The sample holds around 1.9 million clones; about 92% are singletons and the top ten take 1.5% to 2%. Sequenced: naive CD8+ T cells from PBMCs. The receptor set was obtained from a man younger than 30 in good health. Some clones in this sample may be carry-over from other donors' samples. Both conserved end residues are part of each CDR3.

V gene,CDR3 protein
TRBV6-6,CATYPGWNTGELFF
TRBV18,CASSHRDSLPYEQYF
TRBV25-1,CASSEVILLGNQPQHF
TRBV7-9,CASSPPEGMDTEAFF
TRBV12-5,CASVLDSKIGAFF
TRBV5-1,CASSPSFSRDRGTYGYTF
TRBV2,CASSELAEQYF
TRBV7-3,CASSPHLGLAVYEQYF
TRBV5-8,CASSPDSSYEQYF
TRBV19,CASSMRTVNTEAFF
TRBV27,CASSLSAGASTDTQYF